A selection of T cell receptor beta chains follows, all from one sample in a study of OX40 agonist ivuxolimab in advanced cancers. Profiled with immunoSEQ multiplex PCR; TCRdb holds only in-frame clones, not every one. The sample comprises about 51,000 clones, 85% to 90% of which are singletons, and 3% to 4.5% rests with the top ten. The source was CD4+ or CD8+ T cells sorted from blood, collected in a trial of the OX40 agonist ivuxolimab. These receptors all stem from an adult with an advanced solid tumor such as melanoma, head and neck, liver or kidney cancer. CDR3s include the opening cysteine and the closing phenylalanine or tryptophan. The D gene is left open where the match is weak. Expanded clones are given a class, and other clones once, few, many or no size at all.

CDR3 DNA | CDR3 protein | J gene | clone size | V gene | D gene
TGCGCCAGCAGCCACCCCAGGGTGGAGGGCGGAAAACTGTTTTTT | CASSHPRVEGGKLFF | TRBJ1-4 | . | TRBV4-1 | .
TGTGCCAGCAGTGATCGGGGACTAGCGGGGGTTGAGCAGTTCTTC | CASSDRGLAGVEQFF | TRBJ2-1 | . | TRBV2 | TRBD2
TGTGCCACCAAGGGGGGGTGGCGAGAGACCCAGTACTTC | CATKGGWRETQYF | TRBJ2-5 | . | TRBV2 | .
TGTGCCAGCAGCGTAGCTTCCCCGGTACAGGGCTTGAGCTCTGGGGCCAACGTCCTGACTTTC | CASSVASPVQGLSSGANVLTF | TRBJ2-6 | . | TRBV9 | .
TGTGCCAGCAGCTGGGACATCGACAATGAGCAGTTCTTC | CASSWDIDNEQFF | TRBJ2-1 | once | TRBV21-1 | .
TGTGCCAGCAGGGAGAGGGCCGGAAACACCATATATTTT | CASRERAGNTIYF | TRBJ1-3 | . | TRBV2 | .
TGTGCCAGCAGGGGGACAGGGGAAAACATTCAGTACTTC | CASRGTGENIQYF | TRBJ2-4 | . | TRBV28 | TRBD1
TGTGCCAGTGGAGTTGTGCAGGGAGAGACCCAGTACTTC | CASGVVQGETQYF | TRBJ2-5 | . | TRBV7-3 | .
TGTGCCACCCGTGAGCTAGCGGGAGGACTAGATACGCAGTATTTT | CATRELAGGLDTQYF | TRBJ2-3 | . | TRBV10-3 | TRBD2
TGTGCCAGCAGCTTGTGGGGGGACTCGGATACGCAGTATTTT | CASSLWGDSDTQYF | TRBJ2-3 | . | TRBV5-4 | .
TGTGCCACCAGCAGACCAGGCACAGGGGTCGGGGCCCTCCACTTT | CATSRPGTGVGALHF | TRBJ1-6 | . | TRBV15 | TRBD1
TGTGCCAGCTCCGGGGCAGGGTATTCACCCCTCCACTTT | CASSGAGYSPLHF | TRBJ1-6 | . | TRBV2 | .
TGTGCCAGCTCGCGGACTAGCGGGACCTACAATGAGCAGTTCTTC | CASSRTSGTYNEQFF | TRBJ2-1 | once | TRBV18 | TRBD2
TGTGCCAGCAGTTTTTCTTCGGGAGGACGAAACACCATATATTTT | CASSFSSGGRNTIYF | TRBJ1-3 | . | TRBV28 | .
TGCGCCAGCAGCACCGCCGCAAGGAACACTGAAGCTTTCTTT | CASSTAARNTEAFF | TRBJ1-1 | few | TRBV5-1 | .
TGTGCCAGCAGTCGGATTATCGGTGAGCAGTTCTTC | CASSRIIGEQFF | TRBJ2-1 | . | TRBV6-6 | .
TGTGCCAGCAGCACCTCAGACAGGGCCTATGGCTACACCTTC | CASSTSDRAYGYTF | TRBJ1-2 | . | TRBV7-6 | TRBD1
TGTGCCAGCAGGGTAGGAGGGGGCTTGGTCACCGGGGAGCTGTTTTTT | CASRVGGGLVTGELFF | TRBJ2-2 | . | TRBV2 | .
TGTGCCACCAGCAGAGATAACTGGCAGACCCAGTACTTC | CATSRDNWQTQYF | TRBJ2-5 | . | TRBV15 | .
TGTGCCAGCAGCCACCGGACAGGGACCTTCCAAGAGACCCAGTACTTC | CASSHRTGTFQETQYF | TRBJ2-5 | . | TRBV14 | TRBD1
TGTGCCAGCTCACCATTAATGGCAGGAGAACCTAGTGCGGATAATTCACCCCTCCACTTT | CASSPLMAGEPSADNSPLHF | TRBJ1-6 | . | TRBV18 | .
TGTGCCAGCACGAGCAAGCCAGGGAATGAGCAGTTCTTC | CASTSKPGNEQFF | TRBJ2-1 | . | TRBV2 | .
TGTGCCTGGAGTGTTCGACAGGTTGCGGCGGATCAGCCCCAGCATTTT | CAWSVRQVAADQPQHF | TRBJ1-5 | . | TRBV30 | .
TGTGCCAGCAGCCGCCCCTCAGGGGAATTGAACGTCCTGACTTTC | CASSRPSGELNVLTF | TRBJ2-6 | few | TRBV5-4 | .
TGTGCCAGCAAGAGGACAGGGGGGTACGAGCAGTACTTC | CASKRTGGYEQYF | TRBJ2-7 | . | TRBV6-5 | TRBD1
TGTGCCAGCAGCCCCCGACGGTTTAGCGGGAGGGGGGCCTACGAGCAGTACTTC | CASSPRRFSGRGAYEQYF | TRBJ2-7 | . | TRBV28 | TRBD2
TGTGCCAGCAGCGGCCGGGGTACGGGTAATGAAAAACTGTTTTTT | CASSGRGTGNEKLFF | TRBJ1-4 | . | TRBV9 | .
TGTGCCAGCGGACAGGGGAGCACAGATACGCAGTATTTT | CASGQGSTDTQYF | TRBJ2-3 | few | TRBV6-1 | TRBD1
TGCGCCAGCAGCCATTCGCTGGGGCGAGCTAACTATGGCTACACCTTC | CASSHSLGRANYGYTF | TRBJ1-2 | . | TRBV4-1 | .
TGCGCCAGCAGCTTTCCCACAGGGGGGAATGAAAAACTGTTTTTT | CASSFPTGGNEKLFF | TRBJ1-4 | . | TRBV5-1 | TRBD1
TGTGCCAGCAGTGAAGCGCGTCAGAGCTACGAGCAGTACTTC | CASSEARQSYEQYF | TRBJ2-7 | . | TRBV6-1 | .
TGTGCCAGCAGCTTAGATGCCAGGGTTGGGCTGTTCTTC | CASSLDARVGLFF | TRBJ2-1 | . | TRBV11-2 | .
TGTGCCAGCAGGTTGGGACTTAGAGCCTACGAGCAGTACTTC | CASRLGLRAYEQYF | TRBJ2-7 | . | TRBV28 | .
TGTGCCCCCACAGATACGCAGTATTTT | CAPTDTQYF | TRBJ2-3 | . | TRBV27 | .
TGTGCCAGCAGTGACAAGGGGCCCTATAATTCACCCCTCCACTTT | CASSDKGPYNSPLHF | TRBJ1-6 | . | TRBV2 | .
TGTGCCTCACGACTAGCGGGGGCTCCCTACGAGCAGTACTTC | CASRLAGAPYEQYF | TRBJ2-7 | . | TRBV10-3 | TRBD2
TGTGCCAGCAGCGCCGGGACGGCCCAAGAGACCCAGTACTTC | CASSAGTAQETQYF | TRBJ2-5 | . | TRBV5-4 | .
TGTGCCAGCAGCTTAGTACAGGGCACTGAAGCTTTCTTT | CASSLVQGTEAFF | TRBJ1-1 | . | TRBV11-1 | .
TGTGCCAGCAGTTTGGGGCGTGCGGGCGCTTTGACTGAAGCTTTCTTT | CASSLGRAGALTEAFF | TRBJ1-1 | once | TRBV27 | .
TGCGCCAGCAGCCTTCAAGGGGTGGGAGGGAGTAACATTCAGTACTTC | CASSLQGVGGSNIQYF | TRBJ2-4 | . | TRBV4-1 | TRBD2
TGTGCCAGCAGCCGCAGGACGGACAATGAGCAGTTCTTC | CASSRRTDNEQFF | TRBJ2-1 | . | TRBV11-2 | .
TGTGCCAGCAGCCAAGATGGCCCGACAGAAAGTCCCAATCAGCCCCAGCATTTT | CASSQDGPTESPNQPQHF | TRBJ1-5 | . | TRBV14 | .
TGTGCCAGCAGCTTAACGACAGGGGGCGAGCAGTACTTC | CASSLTTGGEQYF | TRBJ2-7 | . | TRBV7-8 | TRBD1
TGTGCCAGCAGCATCGGGACTAGCGGGAGAGTAGAGACCCAGTACTTC | CASSIGTSGRVETQYF | TRBJ2-5 | . | TRBV5-5 | TRBD2
TGTGCTAGCAGCCCCACCGTGCTGAATGAGCAGTTCTTC | CASSPTVLNEQFF | TRBJ2-1 | few | TRBV7-7 | .
TGTGCCAGTTCTCGAGACAGGGTTCAGCCCCAGCATTTT | CASSRDRVQPQHF | TRBJ1-5 | . | TRBV19 | TRBD1
TGTGCCAGCAGTGATCTAGCGGACTCCTACGAGCAGTACTTC | CASSDLADSYEQYF | TRBJ2-7 | . | TRBV6-1 | TRBD2